Reported below is one T cell receptor beta chain. Treatment reported: around 19 received Ad26.COV2.S at low or high dose, single or two shots; about five received placebo; per-sample allocation not given. Sample collection was performed on day 63 after the first vaccine or placebo injection. Sequencing used immunoSEQ multiplex PCR; TCRdb keeps in-frame clones, though not all of them. The sample gives 350,000 to 500,000 clones, 80% to 95% of which show up once; roughly 4% is in the top ten. The data were obtained in a study of Ad26.COV2.S vaccination and SARS-CoV-2 variants. Study background: Trial arm assignment for the donor was COV1001 Ad26.COV2.S. The vaccine Ad26.COV2.S was put into the muscle once, or twice with 56 days between.

This clonotype was sampled from a person between 18 and 59 years old who received the Ad26.COV2.S COVID-19 vaccine or a placebo. Sequenced here: peripheral blood, sampled in a trial of Ad26.COV2.S vaccine versus placebo.

CDR3 residues: CASSMSSGRGYNEQFF. The CDR3, as DNA: TGTGCCAGCAGCATGAGTAGCGGGAGGGGGTACAATGAGCAGTTCTTC. This rearrangement joins TRBV7-9 to TRBJ2-1, with 11 bases that match TRBD2. Germline V gives CDR1 SEHNR, CDR2 FQNEAQ (reference sequence). V lost 5 bases, J lost 4 bases, and 7 bases stayed unmatched. The CDR3 runs 16 residues.